Presented here are 10 T cell receptor beta chains from one specimen sequenced in a study of beta chain features in type 1 diabetes. General study points: TCRB CDR3s were moderately but significantly shorter in Type 1 diabetes patients in all four CD4+ subsets.

The antigens of these receptors remain unknown. The investigators reverse transcribed all of the isolated RNA, so they sequenced expressed TCRB transcripts. The assay was immunoSEQ multiplex PCR, and TCRdb's table has in-frame clones only and misses some. The table lists 150,000 to 200,000 clones, 6% to 9% of them singletons. The sample comprised central memory CD4+ T cells from blood. Receptors were obtained from a man in his late teens or twenties with type 1 diabetes.

Only a few counts were recorded for this clone. The chain couples TRBV9 to TRBJ2-5, with a tentative D call TRBD2 (5 bases). Per germline, CDR1 SGDLS and CDR2 YYNGEE. V shed 0 bases and J shed 4 bases, with 19 bases lying between them. The CDR3 contains 17 residues. CDR3 amino acids: CASSVVPLADLSETQYF. The CDR3 DNA reads as TGTGCCAGCAGCGTAGTTCCGCTAGCTGACTTATCAGAGACCCAGTACTTC.

This sequence joins TRBV29-1 and TRBJ2-1, with D possibly matching TRBD2 (7 bases). V was clipped by 4 bases and J by 6 bases, with 19 bases between them. CDR3 size: 15 residues. The V gene's germline CDR1 is SQVTM and CDR2 ANQGSEA. The DNA of the CDR3 is TGCAGCGTTGTAAGGAAATCGGGGGGCAGCAATGAGCAGTTCTTC. This sequence encodes CSVVRKSGGSNEQFF.

The rearrangement links TRBV6-5 to TRBJ2-7; D might be TRBD1 (6 bases). Trimming shortened V by 0 bases and J by 2 bases, and 11 bases separated the two germline ends. The CDR3 contains 15 residues. Germline loops: CDR1 MNHEY, CDR2 SVGAGI. CDR3 loop: CASSYSPGQTYEQYF. The CDR3 region has the DNA TGTGCCAGCAGTTACTCTCCGGGACAAACCTACGAGCAGTACTTC.

This clone came up a few times. J is TRBJ2-6 and V is TRBV6-5; unclear D gene. Germline V gene lookup returns CDR1 MNHEY and CDR2 SVGAGI. Between the trimmed V and J ends, which lost 6 bases and 0 bases, there was a span of 6 bases. The CDR3 extends over 14 amino acids. CDR3 nucleotide sequence: TGTGCCAGCAGACAGCACTCTGGGGCCAACGTCCTGACTTTC. This translates into CASRQHSGANVLTF.

This clone occurred a few times. The J gene is TRBJ2-5, the V gene TRBV27, with a possible D match to TRBD1 (5 bases). V was trimmed by 0 bases and J by 5 bases, leaving 13 bases between them. The V gene's germline CDR1 is MNHEY and CDR2 SMNVEV (reference sequence). CDR3 length: 15 residues. The CDR3 nucleotides are TGTGCCAGCAGTTTATCGATAGGGGCCCCGGAGACCCAGTACTTC. It yields the protein CASSLSIGAPETQYF.

The V gene is TRBV5-1, the J gene TRBJ2-3; 10 bases line up with TRBD2. The J segment lost 1 base and the V segment lost 2 bases, leaving 4 bases of the junction unmatched. The CDR3 has 16 amino acids. Germline V CDR1 and CDR2: SGHRS, YFSETQ. The CDR3 DNA reads TGCGCCAGCAGCTTATTCGGGACTAGCGGCACAGATACGCAGTATTTT. Translating it yields CASSLFGTSGTDTQYF.

This clone was detected a few times. The rearrangement links TRBV2 to TRBJ2-7, with a tentative D call TRBD2 (5 bases). Trimming removed 6 bases at V and 2 bases at J, with 11 bases between. This CDR3 is built from 13 residues. Germline-derived CDR1 and CDR2 are SNHLY and FYNNEI. In nucleotides, the CDR3 is TGTGCCAGCAGGGAGGACGTTGCCTACGAGCAGTACTTC. Translation gives CASREDVAYEQYF.

This clone occurred a few times. V gene TRBV6-6 combines with J gene TRBJ1-1, with D perhaps TRBD1 (5 bases). V lost 8 bases and J lost 2, with 18 bases in between. The CDR3 is made up of 15 amino acids. Germline loops: CDR1 MNHNY, CDR2 SVGAGI (reference sequence). The CDR3 spells CASGMMGQGNTEAFF. CDR3 DNA sequence: TGTGCCAGCGGAATGATGGGGCAGGGAAACACTGAAGCTTTCTTT.

This clone was observed a few times. The V and J genes are TRBV9 and TRBJ2-5; a possible D gene is TRBD2 (7 bases). V was shortened by 5 bases and J by 5 bases, with 13 bases between the two germline ends. The CDR3 loop spans 13 amino acids. Looked up from germline, CDR1 is SGDLS and CDR2 is YYNGEE. As DNA, the CDR3 is TGTGCCAGCAGTCGGGGGGCCGCGGAGACCCAGTACTTC. It codes for CASSRGAAETQYF. Combining the CDR3 with reference TRBV9 and TRBJ2-5 gives the whole variable domain DSGVTQTPKHLITATGQRVTLRCSPRSGDLSVYWYQQSLDQGLQFLIQYYNGEERAKGNILERFSAQQFPDLHSELNLSSLELGDSALYFCASSRGAAETQYFGPGTRLLVL.

This clone was recorded many times. J is TRBJ2-4 and V is TRBV6-1; tentatively, D is TRBD1 (8 bases). This CDR3 has 14 residues. Germline V gene sequence: CDR1 MNHNS, CDR2 SASEGT. Deletions cut 5 bases from V and 5 bases from J, with 13 bases between. The CDR3 DNA sequence: TGTGCCAGCAGTAGGACAGGGAGGGAAAACATTCAGTACTTC. It is translated as CASSRTGRENIQYF.